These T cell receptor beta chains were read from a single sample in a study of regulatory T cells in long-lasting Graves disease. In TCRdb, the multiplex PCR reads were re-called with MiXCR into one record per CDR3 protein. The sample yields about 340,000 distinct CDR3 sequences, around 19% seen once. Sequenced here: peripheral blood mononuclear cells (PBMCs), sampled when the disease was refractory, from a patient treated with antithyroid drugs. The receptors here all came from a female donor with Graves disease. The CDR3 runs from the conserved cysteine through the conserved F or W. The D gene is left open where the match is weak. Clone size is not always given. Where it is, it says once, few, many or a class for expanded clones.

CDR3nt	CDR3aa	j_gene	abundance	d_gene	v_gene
TGTGCCAGCAGCTTGAGACAGGGGAGCTACGAGCAGTACTTC	CASSLRQGSYEQYF	TRBJ2-7	many	TRBD1	TRBV5-5
TGTGCCAGCATCCCAGCCGGGACAGGGGGGACTGAAGCTTTCTTT	CASIPAGTGGTEAFF	TRBJ1-1	many	TRBD1	TRBV12-3/TRBV12-4
TGCGCCAGCAGCCAGCCCCTACGAGGCAGAAAAGAGACCCAGTACTTC	CASSQPLRGRKETQYF	TRBJ2-5	NA	NA	TRBV4-1
TGTGCCAGCAGCTTCGGCGGGAGGGCCCCCTACGAGCAGTACTTC	CASSFGGRAPYEQYF	TRBJ2-7	few	TRBD2	TRBV13
TGTGCCACCAGCACCCGGAGAGGGAGCTCTGGAAACACCATATATTTT	CATSTRRGSSGNTIYF	TRBJ1-3	few	NA	TRBV15
TGTGCCAGCAGACCCCGGGGGGTTGAGAACATTCAGCACTTC	CASRPRGVENIQHF	TRBJ2-4	few	TRBD2	TRBV28
TGCGCCAGCAGCGGCTCAGGGTTAGAAAAACTGTTTTTT	CASSGSGLEKLFF	TRBJ1-4	many	NA	TRBV5-1
TGCGCCAGCAGCTTGGGACCCTCCCAAGAGACCCAGTACTTC	CASSLGPSQETQYF	TRBJ2-5	few	NA	TRBV5-1
TGTGCCAGCAGCTTATATTTTCGAGGTGTAGGCACTGAAGCTTTCTTT	CASSLYFRGVGTEAFF	TRBJ1-1	many	NA	TRBV11-2
TGTGCCAGCAGCTTGGTACAGGTTAACTATGGCTACACCTTC	CASSLVQVNYGYTF	TRBJ1-2	many	NA	TRBV5-5
TGTGCCAGCAGGGATCCGGGACTAGCGGATACCTACGAGCAGTACTTC	CASRDPGLADTYEQYF	TRBJ2-7	few	TRBD2	TRBV27
TGTGCCAGTTTCAGTGTCTCTGGAAACACCATATATTTT	CASFSVSGNTIYF	TRBJ1-3	NA	NA	TRBV19
TGTGCCACCAGTGATTTCCTCGGCTATGGCTACACCTTC	CATSDFLGYGYTF	TRBJ1-2	NA	NA	TRBV24-1
TGTGCCAGTAGTACCCACATTCTAGCGGGGGCCACGAACACCGGGGAGCTGTTTTTT	CASSTHILAGATNTGELFF	TRBJ2-2	many	TRBD2	TRBV19
TGTGCCAGCAGCAATGGCCCGAATTCACCCCTCCACTTT	CASSNGPNSPLHF	TRBJ1-6	many	NA	TRBV2
TGTGCCAGCAGCTGGTACACGACTAGCGGGAGAGAGACCCAGTACTTC	CASSWYTTSGRETQYF	TRBJ2-5	many	TRBD2	TRBV7-2
TGTGCCAGCTCACCACTCGGGGTTCGGGACGAGCAGTACTTC	CASSPLGVRDEQYF	TRBJ2-7	few	NA	TRBV18
TGTGCCAGTAGTTCCGGGACAGGCGTACGTGGGGAGCTGTTTTTT	CASSSGTGVRGELFF	TRBJ2-2	few	TRBD1	TRBV19
TGCAGTGCTAGAGATCACGTAGTATCCTACGAGCAGTACTTC	CSARDHVVSYEQYF	TRBJ2-7	NA	NA	TRBV20-1
TGTGCCAGCAGTGAAGACAGGGCCTATAATTCACCCCTCCACTTT	CASSEDRAYNSPLHF	TRBJ1-6	NA	TRBD1	TRBV25-1
TGTGCCAGCAGCTTGAAGGAGAGCCGACAGGGCCCAGGAGGCTACACCTTC	CASSLKESRQGPGGYTF	TRBJ1-2	many	TRBD1	TRBV5-5
TGTGCCAGCACCAAAGGGGGACAGGCTTTTGGCTACACCTTC	CASTKGGQAFGYTF	TRBJ1-2	few	TRBD1	TRBV6-1
TGTGCCAGTAGCCTCGGGACAGCGGTTCAAGAGACCCAGTACTTC	CASSLGTAVQETQYF	TRBJ2-5	few	TRBD1	TRBV19
TGTGCCAGCAGCAACCGCGGGAGCTCCTGGGAGCAGTACTTC	CASSNRGSSWEQYF	TRBJ2-7	NA	TRBD2	TRBV7-2
TGTGCCAGCAGCTTACCCAGGGTTCTAGGGAATGAAAAACTGTTTTTT	CASSLPRVLGNEKLFF	TRBJ1-4	many	NA	TRBV11-2
TGTGCCACCAGCAGAGGCTTCGAGGCGAAGACCCAGTACTTC	CATSRGFEAKTQYF	TRBJ2-5	many	NA	TRBV15
TGTGCCAGCAGTAGACAAAGGACAGGGGACAATTCACCCCTCCACTTT	CASSRQRTGDNSPLHF	TRBJ1-6	many	TRBD1	TRBV28
TGTGCCAGCAGCCCAGCAGGGGGGATTGAAGCTTTCTTT	CASSPAGGIEAFF	TRBJ1-1	few	TRBD1	TRBV11-3
TGTGCCAGCAGTCCCCGACAGATGAACACTGAAGCTTTCTTT	CASSPRQMNTEAFF	TRBJ1-1	many	NA	TRBV6-1
TGTGCCAGCAGAGCCGGGACAGGGGGGGGGCAGCCCCAGCATTTT	CASRAGTGGGQPQHF	TRBJ1-5	many	TRBD1	TRBV28
TGTGCCAGCAGTTACGGTGGGGTCCCGAGACACCACACCGGGGAGCTGTTTTTT	CASSYGGVPRHHTGELFF	TRBJ2-2	many	NA	TRBV6-5
TGTGCCAGCAGCCCTACTTCCAGGGTCGACGAGCAGTACTTC	CASSPTSRVDEQYF	TRBJ2-7	medium-sized	NA	TRBV7-8
TGTGCCAGCAGCCGCCGGGACGAAGACTACGAGCAGTACTTC	CASSRRDEDYEQYF	TRBJ2-7	NA	NA	TRBV5-4
TGTGCCAGCAGCGGTCATGGGGGGGACATGAACACTGAAGCTTTCTTT	CASSGHGGDMNTEAFF	TRBJ1-1	many	NA	TRBV7-8
TGTGCCAGCAGTTTTGGACAGTACACCGGGGAGCTGTTTTTT	CASSFGQYTGELFF	TRBJ2-2	many	NA	TRBV27
TGTGCCAGCAGTTTACCGCAGGGGGTTTACGAGCAGTACTTC	CASSLPQGVYEQYF	TRBJ2-7	many	TRBD1	TRBV28
TGTGCCATCAGTGCGGGACAGGGCTCCTACGAGCAGTACTTC	CAISAGQGSYEQYF	TRBJ2-7	many	TRBD1	TRBV10-3
TGCAGTGCTAGTCCGACAGTCTATGGCTACACCTTC	CSASPTVYGYTF	TRBJ1-2	many	NA	TRBV20-1
TGTGCCATCCAAAGCGTAGATACGCAGTATTTT	CAIQSVDTQYF	TRBJ2-3	NA	NA	TRBV28
TGTGCCAGCACCGCATCCCTGACCCCTTCTTATGGCTACACCTTC	CASTASLTPSYGYTF	TRBJ1-2	few	NA	TRBV7-9
TGTGCCAGCAGGGTATCAGGACTAAACACCGGGGAGCTGTTTTTT	CASRVSGLNTGELFF	TRBJ2-2	many	NA	TRBV12-3/TRBV12-4
TGTGCCAGCAGTTGGACTAGCTCCAACACCGGGGAGCTGTTTTTT	CASSWTSSNTGELFF	TRBJ2-2	many	TRBD2	TRBV6-5